This T cell receptor (beta chain) was captured in a study of OX40 agonist ivuxolimab in advanced cancers. CDR1 is MDHEN, CDR2 SYDVKM, per germline. This CDR3 spans 13 amino acids. Trimming shortened V by 5 bases and J by 0 bases, and 4 bases separated the two germline ends. TCRdb keeps only in-frame clones here, not all; method: immunoSEQ multiplex PCR. The data contain fewer than 90,000 clones, about nine tenths of them singletons. The TCR was taken from an adult with an advanced solid tumor such as melanoma, head and neck, liver or kidney cancer. The chain links TRBV28 to TRBJ2-2; D not resolved. This sample comprised CD4+ or CD8+ T cells sorted from blood, obtained in a trial of the OX40 agonist ivuxolimab. This CDR3 is CASSPSNTGELFF. The CDR3 region has the DNA TGTGCCAGCAGTCCCTCGAACACCGGGGAGCTGTTTTTT.